This T cell receptor (beta chain) came from a study of shared clonotypes between healthy human individuals. The CDR3 consists of 17 residues. This clone was detected only once. Its antigen is currently unknown. Study-wide findings and caveats: Non-shared clonotypes displayed generation probabilities falling below those of clonotypes present in all four donors.

All donors qualified as healthy HIV-negative adults and had experienced no recent acute infections or vaccinations. An assay was performed, and its level was deep. Replicate PCRs from sorted subsets contained approximately 190 ng DNA, which is around 30,000 T cell genomes. Repertoires were generated with immunoSEQ multiplex PCR, while TCRdb's copy carries only in-frame clones and drops some. The profile shows about 2.3 million clones, 92% of them singletons. The chain combines TRBV21-1 with TRBJ1-2; the table's TRBD1 call for D was not verified on the DNA. TRBV21-1 counts as a pseudogene. The receptor was isolated from a man between 18 and 29 years old in good health. Some clones in this sample may be carry-over from other donors' samples. Sequencing input: naive CD4+ T cells from PBMCs. As for subset: CD45RA+ positively selected. In nucleotides, the CDR3 is TGTGCCAGTACCGGCCAGGGGCCAGGGACCTCTGGATATGGCTACACCTTC. It specifies CASTGQGPGTSGYGYTF.